The next 26 T cell receptor beta chains were all read from a single sample in a study of CD8 T cells in ankylosing spondylitis. Study results and caveats: A TCR beta motif made of about eight highly homologous variants seemed typical of ankylosing spondylitis blood.

The antigens of these receptors remain unknown. TCRdb reprocessed the 5' RACE reads with MiXCR, giving one entry per CDR3 protein. The data contain roughly 440,000 distinct CDR3 sequences, approximately 17% of them singletons. What was sequenced was blood, either unsorted or a sorted T cell fraction (not recorded which). The receptors here all came from a male donor with ankylosing spondylitis.

This clonotype was counted between two and nine times. V gene TRBV15 combines with J gene TRBJ1-2; possible D gene TRBD1, 5 bases. The length of the CDR3 is 14 residues. V gave up 2 bases and J gave up 6 bases, with 13 bases separating them. CDR1 and CDR2 (germline): LNHNV, YYDKDF (reference sequence). CDR3 region: CATSRTGGGNGYTF. CDR3 in DNA: TGTGCCACCAGCAGAACAGGAGGAGGGAATGGCTACACCTTC.

The chain recombines TRBV20-1 with TRBJ1-1; tentatively, D is TRBD1 (5 bases). This CDR3 is built from 15 residues. Trimming removed 1 base at V and 3 bases at J, with 15 bases between. CDR1 DFQATT and CDR2 SNEGSKA come from the germline V gene (reference sequence). The CDR3 DNA sequence: TGCAGTGCTAGAGCGTGGGCAGCCAGGGACACTGAAGCTTTCTTT. This encodes CSARAWAARDTEAFF.

This clonotype was seen more than once but under ten times. The chain links TRBV20-1 to TRBJ1-1; 8 bases line up with TRBD1. Trimming at V came to 4 bases and at J to 0 bases, leaving 4 bases not matched to a gene. Germline V CDR1 and CDR2: DFQATT, SNEGSKA (reference sequence). The CDR3 runs to 14 residues. CDR3 sequence (DNA): TGCAGTGCTACCGGGGACAGGTTGAACACTGAAGCTTTCTTT. It translates to CSATGDRLNTEAFF.

In this sample, this clonotype turned up a few times. V gene TRBV2 combines with J gene TRBJ1-6, with 10 bases matching TRBD1. The CDR3 totals 14 residues. Germline V gives CDR1 SNHLY, CDR2 FYNNEI. The J segment lost 10 bases and the V segment lost 6 bases, leaving 6 bases of the junction unmatched. The CDR3 bases are TGTGCCAGCAGAGGACAGGGGGTAAGCTCACCCCTCCACTTT. It translates to CASRGQGVSSPLHF.

The gene calls are TRBV4-1 and TRBJ2-3, with 10 bases identical to TRBD2. The V gene end was trimmed by 1 base and the J gene end by 3 bases; junction bases not matched to a gene: 7. CDR1 MGHRA and CDR2 YSYEKL come from the germline V gene. This CDR3 has 17 amino acids. Here the CDR3 DNA reads TGCGCCAGCAGCCAAGGGAGCGGGAGGGTTGGAACAGATACGCAGTATTTT. Translation: CASSQGSGRVGTDTQYF.

Many counts were recorded for this clonotype. The chain combines TRBV12-3 or TRBV12-4 with TRBJ1-1; D remains unclear. The V end lost 6 bases, the J end lost 3 bases, and 2 bases lay between the germline ends. The CDR3 is 10 amino acids. The DNA of the CDR3 is TGTGCCAGCAGGGACACTGAAGCTTTCTTT. Its protein product is CASRDTEAFF.

The V gene is TRBV5-6, the J gene TRBJ1-1; D is undetermined. The CDR3 spans 14 residues. Germline V gene sequence: CDR1 SGHDT, CDR2 YYEEEE. V dropped 0 bases and J dropped 0 bases, with 6 bases sitting between them. The CDR3 DNA reads as TGTGCCAGCAGCTTGGCAACTTTGAACACTGAAGCTTTCTTT. It encodes CASSLATLNTEAFF.

Points on this clonotype: This may be a read error, as it is one base from a much larger clone. V is TRBV9 and J is TRBJ2-1; the D is unclear. The CDR3 has 14 amino acids. The germline V gene encodes CDR1 SGDLS and CDR2 YYNGEE. V lost 2 bases, J lost 5 bases, and 11 bases lay in between. This CDR3 is CASSVSENNNEQFF. CDR3 DNA sequence: TGTGCCAGCAGCGTCAGCGAGAACAACAATGAGCAGTTCTTC.

The rearrangement uses TRBV3-1 and TRBJ1-5; a possible D gene is TRBD1 (5 bases). Germline CDR1 LGHDT, CDR2 YNNKEL (reference sequence). The CDR3 contains 15 residues. Trimming shortened V by 1 base and J by 3 bases, and 10 bases separated the two germline ends. The DNA of the CDR3 is TGTGCCAGCAGCCAAGTACTAGGGGCCAATCAGCCCCAGCATTTT. This sequence encodes CASSQVLGANQPQHF.

The genes are TRBV6-2 or TRBV6-3 and TRBJ1-6, with 7 bases aligning to TRBD1. The junction had 12 bases not matched to a gene; V was cut back by 6 bases and J by 10 bases. The CDR3 has 15 amino acids. CDR1 and CDR2 (germline): MNHEY, SVGEGT. The CDR3 bases are TGTGCCAGCAGCCGACGCGGGGACAGCGGCTCACCCCTCCACTTT. Residues: CASSRRGDSGSPLHF.

In this sample, this clonotype turned up many times. The chain links TRBV28 to TRBJ2-1; D might be TRBD2 (5 bases). The CDR3 covers 15 residues. V dropped 3 bases and J dropped 6 bases, with 15 bases sitting between them. Germline V gene lookup returns CDR1 MDHEN and CDR2 SYDVKM. For the CDR3, the DNA is TGTGCCAGCAGTTTGATTAGCGCTCTTCCCAATGAGCAGTTCTTC. Translation: CASSLISALPNEQFF. The whole variable domain, remainder taken from reference TRBV28 and TRBJ2-1, is DVKVTQSSRYLVKRTGEKVFLECVQDMDHENMFWYRQDPGLGLRLIYFSYDVKMKEKGDIPEGYSVSREKKERFSLILESASTNQTSMYLCASSLISALPNEQFFGPGTRLTVL.

This clonotype was found a few times. This chain connects TRBV20-1 to TRBJ1-6, with 9 bases aligning to TRBD1. Germline assignment: CDR1 DFQATT and CDR2 SNEGSKA (reference sequence). The V segment lost 3 bases and the J segment 5 bases; nucleotides outside the gene matches: 2. This CDR3 is 14 amino acids long. The CDR3 DNA follows: TGCAGTGCTAGGAGACAGGGGGATAATTCACCCCTCCACTTT. It codes for CSARRQGDNSPLHF.

In this sample, this clonotype turned up a few times. This rearrangement joins TRBV7-6 to TRBJ2-7, with TRBD1 matching over 10 bases. The CDR3 runs 15 residues. Germline CDR1 and CDR2: SGHVS and FNYEAQ. J gave up 7 bases and V 1 base, and 7 bases lay outside the gene matches. CDR3 nucleotide sequence: TGTGCCAGCAGCTTAGGGACAGGGGGGTCGTGGGAGCAGTACTTC. It translates to CASSLGTGGSWEQYF. The full variable domain, rest sourced from reference TRBV7-6 and TRBJ2-7, is GAGVSQSPRYKVTKRGQDVALRCDPISGHVSLYWYRQALGQGPEFLTYFNYEAQQDKSGLPNDRFSAERPEGSISTLTIQRTEQRDSAMYRCASSLGTGGSWEQYFGPGTRLTVT.

This chain uses TRBV5-1 with TRBJ2-7; D unclear. V was shortened by 0 bases and J by 0 bases, with 10 bases between the two germline ends. This CDR3 is 15 amino acids long. The germline V gene encodes CDR1 SGHRS and CDR2 YFSETQ. CDR3 DNA: TGCGCCAGCAGCTTGGACGGAACGACCTCCTACGAGCAGTACTTC. This translates into CASSLDGTTSYEQYF.

This clonotype came up once. The gene calls are TRBV7-9 and TRBJ1-2; D call uncertain. The V gene lost 5 bases and the J gene lost 4 bases, with 20 bases spanning the gap. This CDR3 comprises 16 residues. Germline assignment: CDR1 SEHNR and CDR2 FQNEAQ (reference sequence). CDR3 in amino acids: CASSPATGGVGYGYTF. The CDR3 nucleotides are TGTGCCAGCAGCCCCGCGACGGGTGGGGTCGGCTATGGCTACACCTTC. The full variable domain, its missing parts supplied by reference TRBV7-9 and TRBJ1-2, is DTGVSQNPRHKITKRGQNVTFRCDPISEHNRLYWYRQTLGQGPEFLTYFQNEAQLEKSRLLSDRFSAERPKGSFSTLEIQRTEQGDSAMYLCASSPATGGVGYGYTFGSGTRLTVV.

The V gene is TRBV9, the J gene TRBJ2-7; 7 positions match TRBD2. This CDR3 has 16 residues. Germline CDR1 is SGDLS and CDR2 is YYNGEE. The ends lost 4 bases at V and 2 bases at J; junction bases unmatched: 12. Written as DNA, the CDR3 is TGTGCCAGCAGCTCAACCGGGGGGACGGTCCCCTACGAGCAGTACTTC. Protein sequence: CASSSTGGTVPYEQYF.

The table lists this clonotype with a few counts. The chain recombines TRBV21-1 with TRBJ2-7; the D call of TRBD2 is as the table states it, not checked on the DNA. TRBV21-1 is labeled a pseudogene. This CDR3 is 14 amino acids long. CDR3 loop: CASTKGIGHYEQYF. The CDR3 nucleotides read TGTGCCAGCACCAAGGGAATAGGGCACTACGAGCAGTACTTC.

The J gene is TRBJ2-5, the V gene TRBV5-6, with D possibly called TRBD1 or TRBD2 (5 bases each). Per germline, CDR1 SGHDT and CDR2 YYEEEE. V dropped 4 bases and J dropped 5 bases, with 15 bases sitting between them. The CDR3 totals 14 residues. The CDR3 coding sequence is TGTGCCAGCAGCAAATATGGTGGGGGTGAGACCCAGTACTTC. Its protein product is CASSKYGGGETQYF.

V gene TRBV27 combines with J gene TRBJ1-5; TRBD1 matches at 8 bases. The CDR3 is 14 residues long. V trimming: 5 bases; J trimming: 9 bases; junction bases outside the gene matches: 9. Germline lookup yields CDR1 MNHEY and CDR2 SMNVEV (reference sequence). The CDR3 bases are TGTGCCAGCAGTACTCAGGGGGCCACAAGGCCCCAGCATTTT. Protein sequence: CASSTQGATRPQHF.

This clonotype was counted only a few times. V gene TRBV3-1 combines with J gene TRBJ2-1, with 8 bases fitting TRBD2. The germline gives CDR1 LGHDT, CDR2 YNNKEL (reference sequence). The length of the CDR3 is 16 residues. The J segment lost 7 bases and the V segment lost 3 bases, leaving 11 bases of the junction unmatched. DNA for the CDR3: TGTGCCAGCAGCCAGACGGGACTAGGGACCGAAAATGAGCAGTTCTTC. Residues: CASSQTGLGTENEQFF.

There are a few counts of this clonotype. This chain uses TRBV19 with TRBJ2-3; TRBD1 agrees at 11 bases. The ends lost 5 bases at V and 4 bases at J; junction bases unmatched: 8. The CDR3 extends over 16 amino acids. Looked up from germline, CDR1 is LNHDA and CDR2 is SQIVND (reference sequence). The CDR3 DNA reads as TGTGCCAGTAGTCTTCGGACAGGGGGCATCGCAGATACGCAGTATTTT. As protein: CASSLRTGGIADTQYF.

The chain links TRBV20-1 to TRBJ2-7; 7 bases match TRBD1. This CDR3 region has 14 residues. Trimming removed 2 bases from V and 5 bases from J; junction bases left unmatched: 9. The germline V gene has CDR1 DFQATT and CDR2 SNEGSKA (reference sequence). CDR3 in DNA: TGCAGTGCTAGAAAGACAGGGAGTAGTGACGAGCAGTACTTC. Translating gives CSARKTGSSDEQYF.

This clonotype appeared many times. The V call is TRBV5-6, the J call TRBJ2-5, with D tentatively TRBD2 (6 bases). The ends were cut back, 4 bases at V and 2 bases at J, with 9 bases in the middle. The CDR3 loop spans 13 amino acids. The V gene's germline CDR1 is SGHDT and CDR2 YYEEEE. The CDR3 DNA follows: TGTGCCAGCAGCGGGACTGTGCAAGAGACCCAGTACTTC. It is translated as CASSGTVQETQYF.

This clonotype was counted only a few times. The chain is built from TRBV2 and TRBJ1-1, with D possibly matching TRBD1 (5 bases). This CDR3 has 13 amino acids. The V end lost 4 bases, the J end lost 5 bases, and 11 bases lay between the germline ends. Germline-derived CDR1 and CDR2 are SNHLY and FYNNEI. CDR3 region: CASSGPGLTEAFF. DNA for the CDR3: TGTGCCAGCAGTGGGCCAGGGCTAACTGAAGCTTTCTTT.

For this clonotype: A much larger clonotype is one base distant, so this may be a read error. The V call is TRBV7-8, the J call TRBJ1-2; perhaps TRBD1 as D (5 bases). The CDR3 has 14 amino acids. Germline-derived CDR1 and CDR2 are SGHVS and FQNEAQ. Here the CDR3 DNA reads TGTGCCGGCAGCTTAGAAAGGGGCGACTATGGCTACACCTTC. Encoded protein: CAGSLERGDYGYTF.

This clonotype was seen repeatedly, ten times or more. V and J are TRBV7-2 and TRBJ2-1, with a tentative D call TRBD2 (6 bases). The V end was cut by 0 bases, the J end by 9 bases, with 12 bases between. This CDR3 is 14 amino acids long. The germline V gene encodes CDR1 SGHTA and CDR2 FQGNSA. The CDR3 here is CASSLALRGTEQFF. CDR3 in DNA: TGTGCCAGCAGCTTAGCTTTGCGGGGTACTGAGCAGTTCTTC.